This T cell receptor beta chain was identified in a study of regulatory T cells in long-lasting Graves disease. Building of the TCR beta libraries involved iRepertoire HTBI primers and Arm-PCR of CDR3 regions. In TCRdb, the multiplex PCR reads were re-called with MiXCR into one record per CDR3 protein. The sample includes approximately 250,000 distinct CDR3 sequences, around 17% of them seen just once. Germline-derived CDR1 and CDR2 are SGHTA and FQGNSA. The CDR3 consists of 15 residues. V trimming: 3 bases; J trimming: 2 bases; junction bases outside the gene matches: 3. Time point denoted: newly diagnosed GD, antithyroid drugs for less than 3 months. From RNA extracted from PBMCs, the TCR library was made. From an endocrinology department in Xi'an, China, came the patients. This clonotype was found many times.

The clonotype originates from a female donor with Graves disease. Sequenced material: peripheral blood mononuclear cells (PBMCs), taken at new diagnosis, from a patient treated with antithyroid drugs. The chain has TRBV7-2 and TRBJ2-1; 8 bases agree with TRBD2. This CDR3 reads CASSLSGSPYNEQFF. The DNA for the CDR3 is TGTGCCAGCAGCTTGAGCGGGAGCCCCTACAATGAGCAGTTCTTC.